This TCR beta chain was obtained from a study of blood T cell repertoires in COVID-19. Germline V gene sequence: CDR1 LGHNA, CDR2 YSLEER. The CDR3 contains 17 residues. V was clipped by 0 bases and J by 0 bases, with 14 bases between them. Here immunoSEQ multiplex PCR was the method, and the copy in TCRdb shows in-frame clones only, minus some. This table has 150,000 to 200,000 clones, 65% to 85% appearing once. This receptor was taken from a woman older than 75 with active or convalescent COVID-19. Sequences were obtained from peripheral blood. V is TRBV4-3 and J is TRBJ1-2; D is unclear. As DNA, the CDR3 is TGCGCCAGCAGCCAAGACGTATGGGCTGTATCTAACTATGGCTACACCTTC. It specifies CASSQDVWAVSNYGYTF.